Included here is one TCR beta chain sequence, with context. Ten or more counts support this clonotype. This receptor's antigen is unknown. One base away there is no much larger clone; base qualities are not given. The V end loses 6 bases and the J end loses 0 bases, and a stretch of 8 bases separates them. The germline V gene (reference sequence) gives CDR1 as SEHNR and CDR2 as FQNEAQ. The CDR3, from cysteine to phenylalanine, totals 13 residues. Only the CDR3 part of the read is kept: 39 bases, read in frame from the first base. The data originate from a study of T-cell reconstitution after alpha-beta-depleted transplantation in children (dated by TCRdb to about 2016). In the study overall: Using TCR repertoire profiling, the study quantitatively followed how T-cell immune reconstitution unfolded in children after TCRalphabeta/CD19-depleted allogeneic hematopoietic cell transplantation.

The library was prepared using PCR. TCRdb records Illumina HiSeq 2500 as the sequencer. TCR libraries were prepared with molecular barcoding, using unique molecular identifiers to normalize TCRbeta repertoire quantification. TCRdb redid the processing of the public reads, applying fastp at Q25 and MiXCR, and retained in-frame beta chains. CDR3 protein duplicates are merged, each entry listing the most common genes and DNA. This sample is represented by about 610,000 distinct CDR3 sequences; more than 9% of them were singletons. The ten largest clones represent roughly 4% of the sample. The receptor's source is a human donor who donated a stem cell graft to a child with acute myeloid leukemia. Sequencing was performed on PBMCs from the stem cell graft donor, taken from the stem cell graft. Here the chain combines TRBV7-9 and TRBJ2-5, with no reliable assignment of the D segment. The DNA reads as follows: TGTGCCAGCAGTCCTGCTTACCAAGAGACCCAGTACTTC. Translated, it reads CASSPAYQETQYF.